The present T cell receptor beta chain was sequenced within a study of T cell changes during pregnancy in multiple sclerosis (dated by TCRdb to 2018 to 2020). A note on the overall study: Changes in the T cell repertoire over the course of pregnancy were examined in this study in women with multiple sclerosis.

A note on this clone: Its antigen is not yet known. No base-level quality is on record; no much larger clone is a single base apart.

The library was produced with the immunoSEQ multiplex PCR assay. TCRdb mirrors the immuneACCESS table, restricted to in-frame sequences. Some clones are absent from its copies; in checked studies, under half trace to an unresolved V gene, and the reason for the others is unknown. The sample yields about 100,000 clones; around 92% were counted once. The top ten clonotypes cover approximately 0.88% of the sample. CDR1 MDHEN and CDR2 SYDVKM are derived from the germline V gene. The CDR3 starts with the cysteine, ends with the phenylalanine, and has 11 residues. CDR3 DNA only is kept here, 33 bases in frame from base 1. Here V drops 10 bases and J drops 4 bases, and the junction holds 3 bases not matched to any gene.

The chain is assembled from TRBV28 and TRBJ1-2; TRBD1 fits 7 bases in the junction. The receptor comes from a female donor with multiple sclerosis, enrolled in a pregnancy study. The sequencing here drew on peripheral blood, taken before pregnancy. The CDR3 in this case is CATGQFYGYTF. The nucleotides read TGTGCCACGGGACAGTTCTATGGCTACACCTTC.